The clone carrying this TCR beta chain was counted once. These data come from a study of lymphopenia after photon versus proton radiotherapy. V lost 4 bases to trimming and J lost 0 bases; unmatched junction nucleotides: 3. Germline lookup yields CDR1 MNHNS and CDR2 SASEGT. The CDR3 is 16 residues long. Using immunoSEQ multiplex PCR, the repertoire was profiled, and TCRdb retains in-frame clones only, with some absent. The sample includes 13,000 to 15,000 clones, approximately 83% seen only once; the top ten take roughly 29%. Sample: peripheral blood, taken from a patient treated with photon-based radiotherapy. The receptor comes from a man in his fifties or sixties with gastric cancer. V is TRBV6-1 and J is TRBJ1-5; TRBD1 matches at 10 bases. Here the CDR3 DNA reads TGTGCCAGCAGTGCCCGGGACAGGGGTAGCAATCAGCCCCAGCATTTT. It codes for CASSARDRGSNQPQHF.